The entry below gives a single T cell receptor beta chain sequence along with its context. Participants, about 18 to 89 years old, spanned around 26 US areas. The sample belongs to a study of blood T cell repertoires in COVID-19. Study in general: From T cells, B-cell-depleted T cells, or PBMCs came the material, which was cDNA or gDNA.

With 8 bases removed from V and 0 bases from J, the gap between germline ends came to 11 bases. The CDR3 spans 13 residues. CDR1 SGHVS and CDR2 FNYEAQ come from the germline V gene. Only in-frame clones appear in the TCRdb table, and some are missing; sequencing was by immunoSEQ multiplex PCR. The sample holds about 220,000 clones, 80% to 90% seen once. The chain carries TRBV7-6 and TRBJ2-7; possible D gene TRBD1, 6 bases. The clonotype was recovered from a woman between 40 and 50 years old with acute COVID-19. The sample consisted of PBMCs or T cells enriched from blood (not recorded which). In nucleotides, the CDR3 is TGTGCCAGCGCACAGGGCAGCTCCTACGAGCAGTACTTC. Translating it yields CASAQGSSYEQYF.